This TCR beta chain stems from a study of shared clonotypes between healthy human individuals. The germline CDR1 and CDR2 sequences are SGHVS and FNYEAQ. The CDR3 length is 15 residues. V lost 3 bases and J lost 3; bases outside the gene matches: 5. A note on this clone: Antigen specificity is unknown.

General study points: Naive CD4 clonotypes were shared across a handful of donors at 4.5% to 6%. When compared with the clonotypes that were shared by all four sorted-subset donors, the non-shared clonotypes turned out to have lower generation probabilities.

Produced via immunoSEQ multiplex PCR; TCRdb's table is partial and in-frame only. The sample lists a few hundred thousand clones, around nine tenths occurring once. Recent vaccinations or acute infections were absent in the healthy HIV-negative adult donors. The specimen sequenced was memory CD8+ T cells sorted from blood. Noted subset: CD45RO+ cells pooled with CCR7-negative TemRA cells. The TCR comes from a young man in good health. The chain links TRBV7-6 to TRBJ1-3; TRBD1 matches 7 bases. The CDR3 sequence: CASSFEGARGNTIYF. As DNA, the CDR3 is TGTGCCAGCAGCTTTGAGGGGGCGCGTGGAAACACCATATATTTT.